These T cell receptor beta chains were read from a single sample in a study of read filtering for tumor transcriptome and immune sequencing. Using its own MiXCR run on the reads, TCRdb lists one record per CDR3 protein. The table has some 40,000 distinct CDR3 sequences, about 14% seen once. The specimen sequenced was a population of CD138-negative cells sorted from bone marrow. These receptors originate from a donor at least 40 years old with multiple myeloma. Each CDR3 is given without its conserved first and last residue.

V: TRBV28; J: TRBJ1-1; CDR3: ASRKTGGQGVEAF
V: TRBV7-9; J: TRBJ1-1; CDR3: AILQGVDTEAF
V: TRBV7-3; J: TRBJ2-3; CDR3: ASSPQKNTDTQY
V: TRBV7-3; J: TRBJ2-2; CDR3: ASSLIGGTIAGELF
V: TRBV28; J: TRBJ2-1; CDR3: ASSITALAYNEQF
V: TRBV5-1; J: TRBJ1-1; CDR3: ASSWNRDGEAF
V: TRBV11-2; J: TRBJ2-1; CDR3: ASSLGTTSSYNEQF
V: TRBV5-1; J: TRBJ1-2; CDR3: ASSLDTPAYGYT
V: TRBV7-6; J: TRBJ2-7; CDR3: ASSPIEGDEQY
V: TRBV5-4; J: TRBJ2-2; CDR3: ASRQWNTGELF
V: TRBV5-6; J: TRBJ1-5; CDR3: ASSSRDRDQPQH
V: TRBV7-8; J: TRBJ2-2; CDR3: ASTPRTSGANTGELF
V: TRBV6-2/TRBV6-3; J: TRBJ2-6; CDR3: ASSVGRYSGANVLT
V: TRBV30; J: TRBJ1-1; CDR3: AWTPTGNTEAF
V: TRBV6-1; J: TRBJ1-1; CDR3: ASTLRGGANTEAF
V: TRBV4-2; J: TRBJ2-3; CDR3: ASSQGAQGATTDTQY
V: TRBV29-1; J: TRBJ2-7; CDR3: SVAGTLSYEQY
V: TRBV2; J: TRBJ2-7; CDR3: ASSSGHFSYEQY
V: TRBV2; J: TRBJ2-3; CDR3: ASSPGTYTDTQY
V: TRBV7-9; J: TRBJ1-4; CDR3: ASSYRQDNEKLF
V: TRBV28; J: TRBJ2-7; CDR3: ASYRGGAFYEQY
V: TRBV20-1; J: TRBJ2-1; CDR3: SARTGSDNEQF
V: TRBV6-6; J: TRBJ2-1; CDR3: ASSGLLAGDYNEQF
V: TRBV12-3/TRBV12-4; J: TRBJ2-3; CDR3: ASRPGQGRNTQY
V: TRBV20-1; J: TRBJ2-7; CDR3: SAWGGLIYEQY
V: TRBV7-9; J: TRBJ1-1; CDR3: ASSPRGRGDTDAF
V: TRBV2; J: TRBJ2-3; CDR3: ASSFSGGAEDTQY
V: TRBV2; J: TRBJ2-5; CDR3: ASSVLVREETQY
V: TRBV7-2; J: TRBJ1-1; CDR3: ASSLAGGHLNTEAF
V: TRBV30; J: TRBJ1-3; CDR3: AWSVKGAGNTIY
V: TRBV7-2; J: TRBJ1-3; CDR3: ASSPQWNSGNTIY
V: TRBV5-5; J: TRBJ2-1; CDR3: ASSLEDPKMGRN
V: TRBV6-2/TRBV6-3; J: TRBJ1-1; CDR3: ASSRIDTEAF
V: TRBV11-2; J: TRBJ1-2; CDR3: ASSRQGGKTYGYT
V: TRBV10-3; J: TRBJ1-2; CDR3: AISDGRSNYGYT
V: TRBV20-1; J: TRBJ2-3; CDR3: SASGEVDTQY
V: TRBV12-3/TRBV12-4; J: TRBJ2-7; CDR3: ASRTSGGYEQY
V: TRBV7-9; J: TRBJ2-1; CDR3: ASSLRLRENEQF
V: TRBV6-1; J: TRBJ1-1; CDR3: ASSLDITVNTEAF